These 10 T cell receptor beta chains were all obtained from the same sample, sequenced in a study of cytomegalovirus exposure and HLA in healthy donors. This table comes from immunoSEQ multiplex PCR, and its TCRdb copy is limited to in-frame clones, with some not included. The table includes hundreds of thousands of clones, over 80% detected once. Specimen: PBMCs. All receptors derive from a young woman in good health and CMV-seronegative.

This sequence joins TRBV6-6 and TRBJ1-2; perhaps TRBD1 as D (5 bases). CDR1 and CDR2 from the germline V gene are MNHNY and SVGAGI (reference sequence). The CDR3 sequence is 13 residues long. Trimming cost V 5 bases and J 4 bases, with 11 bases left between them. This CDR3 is CASSPDSSYGYTF. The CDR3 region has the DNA TGTGCCAGCAGTCCCGACAGTAGCTATGGCTACACCTTC.

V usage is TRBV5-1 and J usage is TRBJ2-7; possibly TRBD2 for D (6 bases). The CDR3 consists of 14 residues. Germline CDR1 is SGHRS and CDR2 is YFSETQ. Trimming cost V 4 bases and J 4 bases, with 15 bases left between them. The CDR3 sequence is CASSPTGGVYEQYF. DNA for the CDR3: TGCGCCAGCAGCCCTACCGGGGGAGTATACGAGCAGTACTTC.

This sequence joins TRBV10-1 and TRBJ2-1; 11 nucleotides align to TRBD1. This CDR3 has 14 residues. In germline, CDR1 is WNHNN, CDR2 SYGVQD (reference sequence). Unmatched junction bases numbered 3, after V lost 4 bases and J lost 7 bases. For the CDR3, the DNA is TGCGCCAGCAGTGCCGGGACAGGGGGGAATGAGCAGTTCTTC. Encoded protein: CASSAGTGGNEQFF.

The CDR3 sequence: CASRLPSAGTQYF. CDR3 sequence (DNA): TGTGCCAGCAGGCTCCCCTCCGCGGGTACGCAGTATTTT. This rearrangement joins TRBV6-5 to TRBJ2-3, with D perhaps TRBD2 (5 bases). This CDR3 spans 13 amino acids. Germline V lookup: CDR1 MNHEY, CDR2 SVGAGI. The germline V and J ends were trimmed by 6 bases and 8 bases, with 15 bases remaining between them.

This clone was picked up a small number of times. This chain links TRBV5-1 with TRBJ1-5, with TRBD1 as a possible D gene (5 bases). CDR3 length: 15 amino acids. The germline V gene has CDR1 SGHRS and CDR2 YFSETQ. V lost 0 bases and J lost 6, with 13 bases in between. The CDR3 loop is CASSLEAGKGQPQHF. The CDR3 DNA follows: TGCGCCAGCAGCTTGGAGGCAGGGAAAGGTCAGCCCCAGCATTTT.

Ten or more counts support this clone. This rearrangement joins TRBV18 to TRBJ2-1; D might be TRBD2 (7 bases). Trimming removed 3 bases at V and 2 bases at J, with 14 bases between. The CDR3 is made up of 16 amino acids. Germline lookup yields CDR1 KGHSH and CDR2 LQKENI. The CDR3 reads CASSPGGQGTYNEQFF. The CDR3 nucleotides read TGTGCCAGCTCACCCGGGGGGCAGGGAACCTACAATGAGCAGTTCTTC. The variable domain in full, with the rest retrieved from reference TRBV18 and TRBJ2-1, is NAGVMQNPRHLVRRRGQEARLRCSPMKGHSHVYWYRQLPEEGLKFMVYLQKENIIDESGMPKERFSAEFPKEGPSILRIQQVVRGDSAAYFCASSPGGQGTYNEQFFGPGTRLTVL.

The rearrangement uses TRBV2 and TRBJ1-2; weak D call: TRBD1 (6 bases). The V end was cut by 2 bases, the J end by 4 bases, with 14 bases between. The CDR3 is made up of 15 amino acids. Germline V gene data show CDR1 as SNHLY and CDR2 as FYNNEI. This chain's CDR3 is CASSEMVDRTYGYTF. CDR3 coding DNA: TGTGCCAGCAGTGAAATGGTAGACAGGACCTATGGCTACACCTTC.

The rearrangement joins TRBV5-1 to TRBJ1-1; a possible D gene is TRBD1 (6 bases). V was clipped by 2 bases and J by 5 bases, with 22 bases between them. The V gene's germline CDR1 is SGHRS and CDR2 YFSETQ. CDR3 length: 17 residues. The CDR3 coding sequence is TGCGCCAGCAGCTTAGCTTTCGGGGGGCGCCGAGGGACTGAAGCTTTCTTT. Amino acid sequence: CASSLAFGGRRGTEAFF.

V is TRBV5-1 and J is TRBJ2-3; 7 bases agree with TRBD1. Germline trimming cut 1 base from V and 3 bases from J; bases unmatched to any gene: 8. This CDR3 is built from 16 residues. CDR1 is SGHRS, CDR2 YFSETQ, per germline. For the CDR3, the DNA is TGCGCCAGCAGCTTGCTGGGCAGGGGGTGGACAGATACGCAGTATTTT. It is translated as CASSLLGRGWTDTQYF.

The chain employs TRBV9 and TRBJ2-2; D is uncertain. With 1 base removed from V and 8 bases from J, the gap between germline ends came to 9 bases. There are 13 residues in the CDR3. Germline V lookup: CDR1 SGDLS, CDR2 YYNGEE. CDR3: CASSVSWSGELFF. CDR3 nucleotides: TGTGCCAGCAGCGTATCTTGGTCGGGGGAGCTGTTTTTT.